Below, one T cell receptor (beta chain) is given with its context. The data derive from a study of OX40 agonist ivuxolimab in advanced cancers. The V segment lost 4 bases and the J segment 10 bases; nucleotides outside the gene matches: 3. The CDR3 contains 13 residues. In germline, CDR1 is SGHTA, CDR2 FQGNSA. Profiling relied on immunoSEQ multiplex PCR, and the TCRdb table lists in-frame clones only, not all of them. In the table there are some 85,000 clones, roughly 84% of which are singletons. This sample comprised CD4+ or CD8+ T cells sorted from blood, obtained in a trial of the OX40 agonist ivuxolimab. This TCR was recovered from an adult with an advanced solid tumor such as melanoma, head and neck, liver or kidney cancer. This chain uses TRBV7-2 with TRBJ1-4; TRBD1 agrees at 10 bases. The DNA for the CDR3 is TGTGCCAGCAGCTACCGGACAGGGGGAAAACTGTTTTTT. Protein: CASSYRTGGKLFF.